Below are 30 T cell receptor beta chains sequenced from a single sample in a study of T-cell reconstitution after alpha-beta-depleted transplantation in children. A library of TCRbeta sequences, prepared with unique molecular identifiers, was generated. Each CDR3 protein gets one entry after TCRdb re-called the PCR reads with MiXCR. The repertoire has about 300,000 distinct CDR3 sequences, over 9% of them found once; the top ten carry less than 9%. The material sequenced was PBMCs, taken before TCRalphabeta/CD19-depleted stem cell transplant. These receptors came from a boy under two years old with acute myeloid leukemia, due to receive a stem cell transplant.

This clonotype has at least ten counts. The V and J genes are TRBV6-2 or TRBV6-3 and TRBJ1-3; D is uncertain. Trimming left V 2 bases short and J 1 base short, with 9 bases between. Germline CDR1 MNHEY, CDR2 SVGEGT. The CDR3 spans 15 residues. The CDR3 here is CASSYRRTSGNTIYF. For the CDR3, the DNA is TGTGCCAGCAGTTACCGCCGGACGTCTGGAAACACCATATATTTT.

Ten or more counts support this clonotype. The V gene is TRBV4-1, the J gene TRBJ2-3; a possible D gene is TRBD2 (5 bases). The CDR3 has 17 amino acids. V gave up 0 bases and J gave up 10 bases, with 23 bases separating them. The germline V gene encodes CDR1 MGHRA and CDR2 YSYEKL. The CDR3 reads CASSQEAGDHQRSSQYF. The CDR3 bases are TGCGCCAGCAGCCAAGAGGCGGGCGACCACCAACGATCATCGCAGTATTTT.

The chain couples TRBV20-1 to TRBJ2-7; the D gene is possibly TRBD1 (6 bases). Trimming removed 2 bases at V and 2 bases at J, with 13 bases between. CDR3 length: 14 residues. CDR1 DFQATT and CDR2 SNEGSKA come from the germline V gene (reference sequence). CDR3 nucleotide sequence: TGCAGTGCTAGATTGGACAGTGCTCCCTACGAGCAGTACTTC. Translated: CSARLDSAPYEQYF.

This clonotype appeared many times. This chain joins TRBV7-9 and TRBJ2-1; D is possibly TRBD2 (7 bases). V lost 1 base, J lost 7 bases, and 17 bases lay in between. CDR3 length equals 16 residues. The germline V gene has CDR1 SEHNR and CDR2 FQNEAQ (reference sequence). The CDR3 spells CASSLDWQGRGNEQFF. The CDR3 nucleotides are TGTGCCAGCAGCTTAGATTGGCAGGGGAGGGGGAATGAGCAGTTCTTC.

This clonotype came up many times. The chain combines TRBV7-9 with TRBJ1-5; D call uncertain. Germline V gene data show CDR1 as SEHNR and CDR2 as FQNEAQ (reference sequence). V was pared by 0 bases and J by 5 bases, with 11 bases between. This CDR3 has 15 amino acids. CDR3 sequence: CASSLAGPGDQPQHF. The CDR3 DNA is TGTGCCAGCAGCTTAGCTGGGCCCGGCGATCAGCCCCAGCATTTT.

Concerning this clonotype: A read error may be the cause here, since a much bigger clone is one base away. CDR3 DNA sequence: TGCAGTGCTAGACTTGCGGGGGGAGGGTATGGCTACGCCTTC. It translates to CSARLAGGGYGYAF. The V call is TRBV20-1, the J call TRBJ1-2, with TRBD1 as a possible D gene (5 bases). The CDR3 runs to 14 residues. CDR1 DFQATT and CDR2 SNEGSKA come from the germline V gene (reference sequence).

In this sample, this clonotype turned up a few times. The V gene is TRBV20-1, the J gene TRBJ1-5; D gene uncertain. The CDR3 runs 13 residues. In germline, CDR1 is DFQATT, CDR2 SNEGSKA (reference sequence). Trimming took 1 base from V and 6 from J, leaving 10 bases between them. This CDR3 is CSARGASTQPQHF. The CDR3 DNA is TGCAGTGCTAGAGGGGCCAGTACTCAGCCCCAGCATTTT.

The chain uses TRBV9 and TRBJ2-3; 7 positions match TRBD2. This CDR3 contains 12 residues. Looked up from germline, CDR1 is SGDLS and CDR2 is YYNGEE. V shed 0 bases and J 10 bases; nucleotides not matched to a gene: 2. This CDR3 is CASSVVGGSQYF. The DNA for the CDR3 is TGTGCCAGCAGCGTAGTGGGGGGGTCGCAGTATTTT.

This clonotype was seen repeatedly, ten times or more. The CDR3 region is CATSDPGETQYF. CDR3 in DNA: TGTGCCACCAGTGACCCAGGGGAGACCCAGTACTTC. The chain links TRBV24-1 to TRBJ2-5, with a tentative D call TRBD1 (5 bases). Trimming cost V 4 bases and J 5 bases, with 7 bases left between them. The V gene's germline CDR1 is KGHDR and CDR2 SFDVKD. The CDR3 runs 12 residues.

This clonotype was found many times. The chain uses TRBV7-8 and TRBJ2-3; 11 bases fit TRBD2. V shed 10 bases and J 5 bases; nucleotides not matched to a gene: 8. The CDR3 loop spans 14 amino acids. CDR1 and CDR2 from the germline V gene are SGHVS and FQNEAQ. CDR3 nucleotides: TGTGCCACCCATGGGCTAGCGGGGGGAGATACGCAGTATTTT. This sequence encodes CATHGLAGGDTQYF. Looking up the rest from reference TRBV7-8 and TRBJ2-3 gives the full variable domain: GAGVSQSPRYKVAKRGQDVALRCDPISGHVSLFWYQQALGQGPEFLTYFQNEAQLDKSGLPSDRFFAERPEGSVSTLKIQRTQQEDSAVYLCATHGLAGGDTQYFGPGTRLTVL.

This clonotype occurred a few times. The CDR3 protein is CASSKGGDSNQPQHF. In DNA form, the CDR3 reads TGTGCCAGCAGCAAAGGGGGGGATAGCAATCAGCCCCAGCATTTT. The V gene is TRBV21-1, the J gene TRBJ1-5; the table's D call, TRBD1, has no DNA check behind it. TRBV21-1 is recorded as a pseudogene. The CDR3 has 15 amino acids.

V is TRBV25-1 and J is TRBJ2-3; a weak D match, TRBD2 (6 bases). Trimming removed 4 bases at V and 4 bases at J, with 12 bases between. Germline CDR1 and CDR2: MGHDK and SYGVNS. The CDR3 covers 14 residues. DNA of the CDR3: TGTGCCAGCAGTGGCTACAGCGGGTCAGATACGCAGTATTTT. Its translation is CASSGYSGSDTQYF.

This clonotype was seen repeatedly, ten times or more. For the CDR3, the DNA is TGCGCCAGCAGCCTACAAGCCACCGGGGAGCTGTTTTTT. This sequence encodes CASSLQATGELFF. The chain combines TRBV5-1 with TRBJ2-2; no clear D. The V end was cut by 4 bases, the J end by 4 bases, with 8 bases between. CDR3 size: 13 residues. Per germline, CDR1 SGHRS and CDR2 YFSETQ.

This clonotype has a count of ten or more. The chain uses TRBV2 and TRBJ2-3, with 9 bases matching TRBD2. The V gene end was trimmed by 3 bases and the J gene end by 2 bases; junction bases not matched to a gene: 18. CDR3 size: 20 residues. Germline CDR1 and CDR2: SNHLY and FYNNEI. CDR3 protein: CASSEWRLAGIAGPTDTQYF. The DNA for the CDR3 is TGTGCCAGCAGTGAGTGGCGGCTAGCGGGAATAGCCGGCCCCACAGATACGCAGTATTTT.

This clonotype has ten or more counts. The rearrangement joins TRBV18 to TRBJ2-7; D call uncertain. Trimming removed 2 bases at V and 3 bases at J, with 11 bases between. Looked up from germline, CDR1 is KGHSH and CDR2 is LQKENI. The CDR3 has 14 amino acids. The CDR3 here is CASSPGSASYEQYF. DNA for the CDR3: TGTGCCAGCTCACCAGGGTCAGCGAGCTACGAGCAGTACTTC.

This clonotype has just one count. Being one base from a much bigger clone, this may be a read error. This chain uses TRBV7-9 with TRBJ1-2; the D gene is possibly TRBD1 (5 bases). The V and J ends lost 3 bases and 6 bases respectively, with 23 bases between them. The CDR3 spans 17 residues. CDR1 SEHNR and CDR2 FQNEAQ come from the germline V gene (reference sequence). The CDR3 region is CASSLMSGGREGHGYTF. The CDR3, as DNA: TGTGCCAGCAGCTTGATGTCGGGCGGCAGGGAAGGGCATGGCTACACCTTC.

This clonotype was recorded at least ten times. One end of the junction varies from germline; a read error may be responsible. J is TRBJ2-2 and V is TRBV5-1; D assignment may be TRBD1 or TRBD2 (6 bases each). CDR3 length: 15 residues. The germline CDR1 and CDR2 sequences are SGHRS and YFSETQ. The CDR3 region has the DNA TGCGCCAGCAGCCAGGGACACGCGAACACCGGGGAGGTGTTTTTT. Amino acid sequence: CASSQGHANTGEVFF.

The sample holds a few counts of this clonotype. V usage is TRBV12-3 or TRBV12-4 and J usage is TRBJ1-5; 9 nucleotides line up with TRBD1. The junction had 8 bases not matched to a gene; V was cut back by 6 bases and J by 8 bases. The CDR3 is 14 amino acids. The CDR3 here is CASSPQGANKPQHF. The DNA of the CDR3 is TGTGCCAGCAGCCCACAGGGGGCGAATAAGCCCCAGCATTTT.

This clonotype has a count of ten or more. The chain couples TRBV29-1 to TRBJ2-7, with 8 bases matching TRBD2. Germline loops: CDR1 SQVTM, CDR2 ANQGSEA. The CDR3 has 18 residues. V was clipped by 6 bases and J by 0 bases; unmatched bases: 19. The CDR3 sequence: CSVLGGGAGGPTSYEQYF. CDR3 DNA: TGCAGCGTCTTGGGAGGTGGGGCGGGAGGTCCCACCTCCTACGAGCAGTACTTC.

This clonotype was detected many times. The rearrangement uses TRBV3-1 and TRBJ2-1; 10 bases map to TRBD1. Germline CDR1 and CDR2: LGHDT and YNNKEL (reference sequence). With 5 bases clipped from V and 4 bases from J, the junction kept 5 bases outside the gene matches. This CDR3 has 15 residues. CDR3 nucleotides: TGTGCCAGCAGCGTCCGGGACAGGGGTTACAATGAGCAGTTCTTC. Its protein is CASSVRDRGYNEQFF.

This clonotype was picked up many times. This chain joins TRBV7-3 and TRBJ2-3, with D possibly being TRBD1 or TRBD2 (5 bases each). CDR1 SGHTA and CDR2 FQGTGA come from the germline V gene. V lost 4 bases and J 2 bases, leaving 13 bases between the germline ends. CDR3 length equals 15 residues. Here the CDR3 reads CASSSRQRDTDTQYF. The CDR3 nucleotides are TGTGCCAGCAGCTCAAGACAGAGGGACACAGATACGCAGTATTTT.

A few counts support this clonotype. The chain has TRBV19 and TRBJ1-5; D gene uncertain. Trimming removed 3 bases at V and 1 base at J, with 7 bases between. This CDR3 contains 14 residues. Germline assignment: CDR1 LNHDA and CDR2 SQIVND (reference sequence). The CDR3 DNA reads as TGTGCCAGTAGTATTAGGGTCAGCAATCAGCCCCAGCATTTT. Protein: CASSIRVSNQPQHF.

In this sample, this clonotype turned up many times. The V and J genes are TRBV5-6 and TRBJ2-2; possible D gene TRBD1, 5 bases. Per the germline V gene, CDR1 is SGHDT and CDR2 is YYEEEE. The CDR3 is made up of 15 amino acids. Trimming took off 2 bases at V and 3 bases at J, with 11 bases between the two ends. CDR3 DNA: TGTGCCAGCAGCTTTAGGGGCTTCTACACCGGGGAGCTGTTTTTT. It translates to CASSFRGFYTGELFF.

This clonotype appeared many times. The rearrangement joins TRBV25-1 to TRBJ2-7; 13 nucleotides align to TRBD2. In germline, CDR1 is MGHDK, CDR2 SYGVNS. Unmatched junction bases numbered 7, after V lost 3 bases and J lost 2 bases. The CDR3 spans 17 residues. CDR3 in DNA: TGTGCCAGCAGTGATCCAATGGGACTAGCGGGACCCTACGAGCAGTACTTC. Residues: CASSDPMGLAGPYEQYF.

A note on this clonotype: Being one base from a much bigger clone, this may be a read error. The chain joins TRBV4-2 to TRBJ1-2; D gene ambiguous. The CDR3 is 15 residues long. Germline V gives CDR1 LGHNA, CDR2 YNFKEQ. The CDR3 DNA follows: TGTTCCAGCAGCCAAGATGGAGGACCTAACTATGGCTACACCTTC. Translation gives CSSSQDGGPNYGYTF.

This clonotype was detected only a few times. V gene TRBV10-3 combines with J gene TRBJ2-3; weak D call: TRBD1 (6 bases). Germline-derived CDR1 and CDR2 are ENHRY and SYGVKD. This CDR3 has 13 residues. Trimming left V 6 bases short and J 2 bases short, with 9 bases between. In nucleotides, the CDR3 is TGTGCCATCAGCAGGGGCGACACAGATACGCAGTATTTT. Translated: CAISRGDTDTQYF.

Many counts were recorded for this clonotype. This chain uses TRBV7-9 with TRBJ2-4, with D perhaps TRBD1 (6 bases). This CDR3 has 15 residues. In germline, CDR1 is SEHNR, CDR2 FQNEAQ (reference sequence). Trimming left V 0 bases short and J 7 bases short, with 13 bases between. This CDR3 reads CASSLARRQGNIQYF. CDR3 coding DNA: TGTGCCAGCAGCTTAGCAAGACGGCAGGGGAACATTCAGTACTTC.

CDR3 coding DNA: TGTGCCAGCAGCTTGCGTCCTGGGGCCAACGTCCTGACTTTC. Translating gives CASSLRPGANVLTF. The gene calls are TRBV5-6 and TRBJ2-6; no reliable D call. V dropped 1 base and J dropped 2 bases, with 4 bases sitting between them. CDR3 length: 14 residues. The germline CDR1 and CDR2 sequences are SGHDT and YYEEEE. The variable domain in full, completed from reference TRBV5-6 and TRBJ2-6, reads DAGVTQSPTHLIKTRGQQVTLRCSPKSGHDTVSWYQQALGQGPQFIFQYYEEEERQRGNFPDRFSGHQFPNYSSELNVNALLLGDSALYLCASSLRPGANVLTFGAGSRLTVL.

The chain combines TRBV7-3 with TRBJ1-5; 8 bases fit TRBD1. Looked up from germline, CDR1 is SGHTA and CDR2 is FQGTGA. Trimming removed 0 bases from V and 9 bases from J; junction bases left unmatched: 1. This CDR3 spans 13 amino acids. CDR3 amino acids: CASSLTGTGPQHF. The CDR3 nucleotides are TGTGCCAGCAGCTTAACGGGGACAGGGCCCCAGCATTTT.

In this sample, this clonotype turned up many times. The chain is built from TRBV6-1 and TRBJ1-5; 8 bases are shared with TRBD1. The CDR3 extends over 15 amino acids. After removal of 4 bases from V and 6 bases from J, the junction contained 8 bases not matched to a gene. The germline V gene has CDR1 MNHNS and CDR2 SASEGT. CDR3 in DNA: TGTGCCAGCAGTGCCAGGGGGCCCCGGGGTCAGCCCCAGCATTTT. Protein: CASSARGPRGQPQHF.